One T cell receptor beta chain is described in this entry. These data originate in a study of blood T cell repertoires in COVID-19. Study in general: In each case, the material was cDNA or gDNA derived from T cells, B-cell-depleted T cells, or PBMCs.

Participants spanned ages about 18 to 100 years and resided in roughly 26 US areas. Participant-reported clinical history was the basis for cohort assignment. Sequenced by immunoSEQ multiplex PCR; TCRdb stores in-frame clones only, minus some. The sample lists a few hundred thousand clones; around 80% were seen once. Sequencing was done on a sample of PBMCs or T cells enriched from blood (not recorded which). The sequence came from a woman between 35 and 50 years old with acute COVID-19.

CDR3 nucleotide sequence: TGTGCCAGTAGTATACAGGATAGCAATCAGCCCCAGCATTTT. This translates into CASSIQDSNQPQHF. This chain joins TRBV19 and TRBJ1-5; D ambiguous. Germline V gene sequence: CDR1 LNHDA, CDR2 SQIVND (reference sequence). Trimming left V 2 bases short and J 0 bases short, with 5 bases between. This CDR3 region has 14 residues. Drawing the rest from reference TRBV19 and TRBJ1-5, the complete variable domain is DGGITQSPKYLFRKEGQNVTLSCEQNLNHDAMYWYRQDPGQGLRLIYYSQIVNDFQKGDIAEGYSVSREKKESFPLTVTSAQKNPTAFYLCASSIQDSNQPQHFGDGTRLSIL.